The entry below describes one TCR beta chain. This specimen comes from a study of blood T cell repertoires in COVID-19. Overall study context: Samples of COVID-19 (acute and convalescent) were obtained from the United States, Italy and Spain. The cDNA or gDNA used as material had been derived from T cells, B-cell-depleted T cells, or PBMCs.

Original processing methods: Estimated nucleated cell counts came from reference gene primer amplification. Clones were read by immunoSEQ multiplex PCR, and TCRdb kept only the in-frame ones, dropping some. Clone size and V and J calls were adopted from that table, with D and trimming inferred from the DNA. In the table there are 150,000 to 200,000 clones, approximately 90% of which are singletons. The V gene's germline CDR1 is MDHEN and CDR2 SYDVKM. Trimming pared 3 bases from V and 5 bases from J, leaving 10 bases between. CDR3 size: 13 residues. The sample taken for sequencing was peripheral blood. V is TRBV28 and J is TRBJ2-5; perhaps TRBD1 as D (5 bases). This clonotype originated in a woman at least 80 years old in a cohort sampled during active or convalescent COVID-19. CDR3 DNA: TGTGCCAGCAGTTTGCAGGGCGTGGAGACCCAGTACTTC. Translating it yields CASSLQGVETQYF.